This is a list of T cell receptor beta chains from one sample in a study of OX40 agonist ivuxolimab in advanced cancers. Profiling relied on immunoSEQ multiplex PCR, and the TCRdb table lists in-frame clones only, not all of them. The sample has about 85,000 clones; about 86% are singletons. Material: CD4+ or CD8+ T cells sorted from blood, obtained in a trial of the OX40 agonist ivuxolimab. The source of these receptors is an adult with an advanced solid tumor such as melanoma, head and neck, liver or kidney cancer. CDR3s include the opening cysteine and the closing phenylalanine or tryptophan. The D gene is left open where the match is weak. Clone size is shown for a subset of rows, as once, few, many or a class of expanded clone.

TRBJ1-2	13	TRBV29-1	.	.	TGCAGCGTTCGACAGGTTGGAGGCTATGGCTACACCTTC	CSVRQVGGYGYTF
TRBJ1-2	14	TRBV7-9	TRBD1	few	TGTGCCAGCAGCGCGAGGACAGGGGGCCATGGCTACACCTTC	CASSARTGGHGYTF
TRBJ1-2	13	TRBV2	.	.	TGTGCCAGCAGTGAATTGGGGCTCTATGGCTACACCTTC	CASSELGLYGYTF
TRBJ1-2	14	TRBV28	.	.	TGTGCCAGCAGTCCCCCACCGGGGGCGGGGGGCTACACCTTC	CASSPPPGAGGYTF
TRBJ2-3	13	TRBV6-5	.	.	TGTGCCAGCAGTTACGGGTTTGGGGATACGCAGTATTTT	CASSYGFGDTQYF
TRBJ1-2	13	TRBV28	TRBD1	.	TGTGCCAGCAGTCCTGGACAGGGCTGGGGCTACACCTTC	CASSPGQGWGYTF
TRBJ1-3	18	TRBV5-6	.	.	TGTGCCAGCAGCCTCCTCGGCCAGGCAACGACTAAAACAAACACCATATATTTT	CASSLLGQATTKTNTIYF
TRBJ2-3	16	TRBV5-1	.	.	TGCGCCAGCAGCTTGGATCTAGGGGTCGGCACAGATACGCAGTATTTT	CASSLDLGVGTDTQYF
TRBJ2-5	13	TRBV30	.	.	TGTGCCTGGAGTGTCTTCCGAGGCGAGACCCAGTACTTC	CAWSVFRGETQYF
TRBJ2-5	14	TRBV7-8	TRBD1	.	TGTGCCAGCAGCGGAAACAGGGGGTCTAAGACCCAGTACTTC	CASSGNRGSKTQYF
TRBJ1-5	16	TRBV30	.	.	TGTGCCTGGATGGTCTCTGGACGAGGGAGAAATCAGCCCCAGCATTTT	CAWMVSGRGRNQPQHF
TRBJ1-2	16	TRBV6-1	TRBD1	.	TGTGCCAGCAGTGTTGGACAGGGGACACATAACTATGGCTACACCTTC	CASSVGQGTHNYGYTF
TRBJ2-3	16	TRBV29-1	TRBD2	once	TGCAGCGTTGAAGGACGGCGGGGGGGCCGTGCAGATACGCAGTATTTT	CSVEGRRGGRADTQYF
TRBJ1-5	17	TRBV19	TRBD1	once	TGTGCCAGTAGTAATCGGACAGGGGCTGGCTACAATCAGCCCCAGCATTTT	CASSNRTGAGYNQPQHF
TRBJ1-4	14	TRBV5-1	.	.	TGCGCCAGCAGCCCTGAAGGGACTAATGAAAAACTGTTTTTT	CASSPEGTNEKLFF
TRBJ2-6	17	TRBV27	.	.	TGTGCCAGCAGTTTGGTCGTTGGGGGACTTGGGGCCAACGTCCTGACTTTC	CASSLVVGGLGANVLTF
TRBJ2-1	13	TRBV27	.	.	TGTGCCAGCAGTCCCGGGGGTGGCGGTGAGCAGTTCTTC	CASSPGGGGEQFF
TRBJ1-4	15	TRBV19	.	.	TGTGCCAGTCGACAGGCCAGATCCCTTAATGAAAAACTGTTTTTT	CASRQARSLNEKLFF
TRBJ1-4	16	TRBV19	TRBD1	once	TGTGCCAGTAGTATTGGACAGGGAGTCACGGATGAAAAACTGTTTTTT	CASSIGQGVTDEKLFF
TRBJ1-1	14	TRBV6-5	.	.	TGTGCCAGCAGTTACGGTGATTGGGGCACTGAAGCTTTCTTT	CASSYGDWGTEAFF
TRBJ2-5	15	TRBV5-6	.	.	TGTGCCAGCAGCTTTAACGGACTAACGAGCGAGACCCAGTACTTC	CASSFNGLTSETQYF
TRBJ2-4	12	TRBV4-1	.	.	TGCGCCAGCAGGGGGAGCAAAAACATTCAGTACTTC	CASRGSKNIQYF
TRBJ1-2	15	TRBV6-6	.	.	TGTGCCAGCAGTTACTCTTTAAAAGGCCACTATGGCTACACCTTC	CASSYSLKGHYGYTF
TRBJ2-7	13	TRBV5-6	.	.	TGTGCCAGCATGAAGCAACCCTCCTACGAGCAGTACTTC	CASMKQPSYEQYF
TRBJ2-5	15	TRBV14	TRBD1	.	TGTGCCAGCAGCATAGACAGGGACCTCCAAGAGACCCAGTACTTC	CASSIDRDLQETQYF
TRBJ2-3	16	TRBV2	TRBD2	once	TGTGCCAGCAGTGAAAACGGACTAGCGTCGACAGATACGCAGTATTTT	CASSENGLASTDTQYF
TRBJ2-7	14	TRBV5-1	.	.	TGCGCCAGTTCAGCCAAGATGAGCTCCTACGAGCAGTACTTC	CASSAKMSSYEQYF
TRBJ2-7	11	TRBV20-1	.	.	TGCAGTGCGCCAGCAGGGTACGAGCAGTACTTC	CSAPAGYEQYF
TRBJ1-1	14	TRBV11-3	.	few	TGTGCCAGCAGCTTAGCGGGCAAGAACACTGAAGCTTTCTTT	CASSLAGKNTEAFF
TRBJ1-6	13	TRBV18	.	.	TGTGCCAGCTCACGGGGAGGCGGTTCACCCCTCCACTTT	CASSRGGGSPLHF
TRBJ1-5	16	TRBV19	.	.	TGTGCCAGTAGTATACCGGCAGTCTATAGCAATCAGCCCCAGCATTTT	CASSIPAVYSNQPQHF
TRBJ2-7	13	TRBV11-3	.	.	TGTGCCAGCAGCTTGTCAGAAGAAGGCGAGCAGTACTTC	CASSLSEEGEQYF
TRBJ1-1	13	TRBV29-1	.	.	TGCAGCGTTGAATTACAGCTGAACACTGAAGCTTTCTTT	CSVELQLNTEAFF
TRBJ2-5	15	TRBV19	TRBD1	.	TGTGCCAGTAGTCACGGGACAGGGGGTACGGAGACCCAGTACTTC	CASSHGTGGTETQYF
TRBJ2-5	15	TRBV7-2	TRBD2	.	TGTGCCAGCAGCTCCCAGGGCGGGGGGGCGGAGACCCAGTACTTC	CASSSQGGGAETQYF
TRBJ2-7	13	TRBV5-1	.	.	TGCGCCAGCAGCTTCCCCGAGGCTTTCGAGCAGTACTTC	CASSFPEAFEQYF
TRBJ2-2	14	TRBV11-2	.	.	TGTGCCAGCAGCCCGCTCCAGAACACCGGGGAGCTGTTTTTT	CASSPLQNTGELFF
TRBJ2-7	18	TRBV4-1	.	few	TGCGCCAGCAGCCAAGGGCCCCAGACATCGCTTAATCCCTACGAGCAGTACTTC	CASSQGPQTSLNPYEQYF
TRBJ2-7	15	TRBV30	.	.	TGTGCCTGGACCCAATCGGGACCATCCGCCTACGAGCAGTACTTC	CAWTQSGPSAYEQYF
TRBJ1-3	13	TRBV6-1	.	.	TGTGCCAGCATTGGCTACTCTGGAAACACCATATATTTT	CASIGYSGNTIYF
TRBJ1-5	17	TRBV4-2	.	.	TGTGCCAGCAGCCAAAGAGTTCAGAGACGGGGCAATCAGCCCCAGCATTTT	CASSQRVQRRGNQPQHF
TRBJ1-2	12	TRBV10-3	.	.	TGTGCCATCACCACAGACACCAATGGCTACACCTTC	CAITTDTNGYTF
TRBJ2-5	15	TRBV5-4	TRBD1	.	TGTGCCAGCAGCTTGGGACAGGGCGACCAAGAGACCCAGTACTTC	CASSLGQGDQETQYF
TRBJ2-1	13	TRBV19	.	.	TGTGCCAGTACTCCGAGACAGCACAATGAGCAGTTCTTC	CASTPRQHNEQFF
TRBJ2-5	18	TRBV28	TRBD1	.	TGTGCCAGCAGTCTCGACAGGGGGCGCTTAGGTTACCAAGAGACCCAGTACTTC	CASSLDRGRLGYQETQYF
TRBJ2-7	13	TRBV28	.	.	TGTGCCAGCAGGGTAGGGACTTTCTACGAGCAGTACTTC	CASRVGTFYEQYF